This T cell receptor (beta chain) is drawn from a study of blood T cell repertoires in COVID-19. Study overall: Whether acute or convalescent, the COVID-19 samples came from the United States, Italy and Spain. PBMCs, B-cell-depleted T cells, or T cells were the source of the cDNA or gDNA that made up the material.

Followed longitudinally, the Seattle patients had been enrolled during active infection. The authors' processing: Amplification from reference gene primers served as the basis for estimated nucleated cell counts. This table comes from immunoSEQ multiplex PCR, and its TCRdb copy is limited to in-frame clones, with some not included. Clone size and the V and J calls come from that table; the DNA yielded D and trimming. The profile shows 400,000 to 450,000 clones, 70% to 90% of them singletons. Trimming cost V 5 bases and J 3 bases, with 14 bases left between them. The CDR3 has 15 residues. Germline values: CDR1 SGHNT, CDR2 YYREEE (reference sequence).

The sample taken for sequencing was peripheral blood. The gene calls are TRBV5-4 and TRBJ2-2, with D perhaps TRBD1 (6 bases). The receptor's source is a man in his late teens or twenties with COVID-19, enrolled during active disease. Here the CDR3 DNA reads TGTGCCAGCAGTAAACAGGGACGGGACACCGGGGAGCTGTTTTTT. Protein product: CASSKQGRDTGELFF.